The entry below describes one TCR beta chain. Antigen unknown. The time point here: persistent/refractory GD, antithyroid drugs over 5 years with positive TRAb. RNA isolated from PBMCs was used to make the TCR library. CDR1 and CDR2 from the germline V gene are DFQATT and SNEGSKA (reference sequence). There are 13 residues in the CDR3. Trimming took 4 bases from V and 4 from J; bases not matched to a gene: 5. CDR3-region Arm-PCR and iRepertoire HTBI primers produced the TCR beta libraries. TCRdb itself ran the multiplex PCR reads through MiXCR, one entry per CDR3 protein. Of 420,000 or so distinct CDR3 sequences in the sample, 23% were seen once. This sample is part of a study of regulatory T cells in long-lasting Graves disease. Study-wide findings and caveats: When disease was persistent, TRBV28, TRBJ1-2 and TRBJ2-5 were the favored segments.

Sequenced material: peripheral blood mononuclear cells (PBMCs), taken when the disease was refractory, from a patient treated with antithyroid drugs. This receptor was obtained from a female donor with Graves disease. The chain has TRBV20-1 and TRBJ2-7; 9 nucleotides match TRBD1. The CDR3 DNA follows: TGCAGTGCTATTTTGGACAGGGGTTACGAGCAGTACTTC. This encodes CSAILDRGYEQYF.